This T cell receptor (beta chain) was recorded in a study of CD8 T cells in ankylosing spondylitis. Regarding the study as a whole: Blood of patients with ankylosing spondylitis appeared to be characterized by a TCR beta motif of several highly homologous variants. Within peripheral blood, clones linked to disease were CD8+ and relatively rare.

Germline values: CDR1 DFQATT, CDR2 SNEGSKA (reference sequence). The CDR3 totals 13 residues. The V gene end was trimmed by 0 bases and the J gene end by 11 bases; junction bases not matched to a gene: 9. This clonotype has more than one count but fewer than ten. Its target is not known. TCRdb analysed the 5' RACE reads with MiXCR anew, one entry per CDR3 protein. The sample holds fewer than 500,000 distinct CDR3 sequences, about 25% seen once. Sample: blood, either unsorted or a sorted T cell fraction (not recorded which). V gene TRBV20-1 combines with J gene TRBJ1-1; 7 bases match TRBD1. This sequence originates from a male donor with ankylosing spondylitis. DNA of the CDR3: TGCAGTGCTAGAGACCAGGCAGGGGGTATGGCTTTCTTT. Translating it yields CSARDQAGGMAFF.